This T cell receptor (beta chain) was identified during a study of shared clonotypes between healthy human individuals. Trimming removed 0 bases at V and 1 base at J, with 9 bases between. Per germline, CDR1 LNHNV and CDR2 YYDKDF (reference sequence). This CDR3 comprises 15 residues. Assay: immunoSEQ multiplex PCR; the TCRdb copy retains only in-frame clones and omits some. The sample lists 2 million to 2.5 million clones; 90% to 95% were seen once. Whole-study results and caveats: Memory subsets generally showed lower estimated richness than naive subsets. A few donors held around 5% of naive CD4 clonotypes in common.

To note about this clone: The target antigen is unknown.

The chain couples TRBV15 to TRBJ1-1; D is undetermined. The sample comprised naive CD4+ T cells from PBMCs. Noted subset: CD45RA+ positively selected. The source of this sequence is a young man in good health. Some clones in this sample may be carry-over from other donors' samples. The CDR3 sequence is CATSREVGENTEAFF. The DNA for the CDR3 is TGTGCCACCAGCAGAGAGGTAGGAGAGAACACTGAAGCTTTCTTT.